The next 24 T cell receptor beta chains were all read from a single sample in a study of T cells in Graves' hyperthyroidism and ophthalmopathy. Amplified TCR beta CDR3 regions derived from RNA transcripts. HTBI primers were employed in a first-round RT-PCR of the TCR CDR3. TCRdb reanalysed the multiplex PCR reads using MiXCR and keeps one entry per CDR3 protein. The sample contains about 360,000 distinct CDR3 sequences, roughly 14% of which appear only once. What was sequenced was blood. Receptor source: a man aged 25 to 40 with Graves' hyperthyroidism that later progressed to Graves' ophthalmopathy.

In this sample, this clonotype turned up many times. The genes are TRBV3-1 and TRBJ1-1, with 7 bases aligning to TRBD1. With 4 bases clipped from V and 11 bases from J, the junction kept 10 bases outside the gene matches. The germline V gene has CDR1 LGHDT and CDR2 YNNKEL (reference sequence). There are 13 residues in the CDR3. CDR3 in DNA: TGTGCCAGCAGCCCGGGACAGCGAGTGGGGGCTTTCTTT. This encodes CASSPGQRVGAFF.

Ten or more counts support this clonotype. The gene calls are TRBV6-1 and TRBJ2-1; 9 positions agree with TRBD1. Unmatched junction bases numbered 8, after V lost 3 bases and J lost 5 bases. The CDR3 extends over 16 amino acids. The germline gives CDR1 MNHNS, CDR2 SASEGT. The CDR3 protein is CASSDRTGVRDNEQFF. The CDR3 DNA reads as TGTGCCAGCAGTGATAGGACAGGGGTTAGGGACAATGAGCAGTTCTTC.

This clonotype was seen ten or more times. The J gene is TRBJ2-1, the V gene TRBV11-2; the D gene could be TRBD1 or TRBD2 (7 bases each). CDR1 SGHAT and CDR2 FQNNGV come from the germline V gene. Trimming removed 3 bases from V and 7 bases from J, with 16 bases in between. The CDR3 totals 15 residues. CDR3 sequence: CASSFSRGGDNEQFF. Written as DNA, the CDR3 is TGTGCCAGCAGCTTTAGCAGGGGGGGAGATAATGAGCAGTTCTTC.

This clonotype was counted only a few times. The V and J genes are TRBV4-1 and TRBJ2-7, with D perhaps matching TRBD1 (7 bases). Looked up from germline, CDR1 is MGHRA and CDR2 is YSYEKL. This CDR3 contains 16 residues. Trimming stripped 0 bases from V and 4 bases from J, with 16 bases between. The CDR3 here is CASSQEGTGEAYEQYF. The DNA of the CDR3 is TGCGCCAGCAGCCAAGAGGGCACAGGGGAGGCTTACGAGCAGTACTTC.

This clonotype was observed at least ten times. The chain couples TRBV28 to TRBJ2-7; no clear D. Germline V gene lookup returns CDR1 MDHEN and CDR2 SYDVKM. The CDR3 runs 15 residues. Trimming pared 5 bases from V and 3 bases from J, leaving 17 bases between. Here the CDR3 reads CASSQPGPRVYEQYF. CDR3 DNA: TGTGCCAGCAGTCAACCCGGGCCCCGGGTCTACGAGCAGTACTTC. The full variable domain, rest sourced from reference TRBV28 and TRBJ2-7, is DVKVTQSSRYLVKRTGEKVFLECVQDMDHENMFWYRQDPGLGLRLIYFSYDVKMKEKGDIPEGYSVSREKKERFSLILESASTNQTSMYLCASSQPGPRVYEQYFGPGTRLTVT.

This clonotype was counted only a few times. The chain links TRBV27 to TRBJ1-6, with TRBD1 matching over 7 bases. Germline V gives CDR1 MNHEY, CDR2 SMNVEV (reference sequence). J was trimmed by 8 bases and V by 2 bases; bases with no gene match: 6. The length of the CDR3 is 15 residues. This chain's CDR3 is CASSLLYRGDSPLHF. The DNA of the CDR3 is TGTGCCAGCAGTTTACTGTACAGGGGAGATTCACCCCTCCACTTT.

This clonotype has at least ten counts. The rearrangement uses TRBV20-1 and TRBJ2-3; 8 bases match TRBD2. With V trimmed by 7 bases and J by 5 bases, 14 bases remained unmatched. In germline, CDR1 is DFQATT, CDR2 SNEGSKA (reference sequence). The CDR3 is 15 residues long. The chain's CDR3 is CSGNWRGAFRDTQYF. Written as DNA, the CDR3 is TGCAGTGGTAACTGGCGGGGGGCCTTTAGAGATACGCAGTATTTT.

This clonotype was recorded many times. This chain connects TRBV6-1 to TRBJ1-3; weak D call: TRBD1 (6 bases). The ends were cut back, 7 bases at V and 4 bases at J, with 17 bases in the middle. CDR3 size: 15 residues. CDR1 MNHNS and CDR2 SASEGT come from the germline V gene. CDR3 protein: CASTPEQGSGNTIYF. CDR3 nucleotides: TGTGCCAGCACGCCCGAACAGGGTTCAGGAAACACCATATATTTT.

The chain uses TRBV29-1 and TRBJ2-7; 9 bases align to TRBD1. Germline lookup yields CDR1 SQVTM and CDR2 ANQGSEA. V lost 5 bases, J lost 7 bases, and 12 bases stayed unmatched. This CDR3 has 14 residues. The CDR3 loop reads CSVTTGGSAREQYF. In DNA form, the CDR3 reads TGCAGCGTTACCACAGGGGGCAGTGCGAGGGAGCAGTACTTC.

In its sample, this clonotype was seen many times. The V call is TRBV6-1, the J call TRBJ1-1, with 8 bases fitting TRBD1. This CDR3 contains 14 residues. Germline V gene data show CDR1 as MNHNS and CDR2 as SASEGT. V was pared by 3 bases and J by 2 bases, with 2 bases of the junction left unmatched. CDR3 nucleotide sequence: TGTGCCAGCAGTGACACAGGGGGAAACACTGAAGCTTTCTTT. Translated, it gives CASSDTGGNTEAFF.

This clonotype was recorded at least ten times. V gene TRBV6-1 combines with J gene TRBJ1-2; D gene unclear. This CDR3 comprises 14 residues. Germline assignment: CDR1 MNHNS and CDR2 SASEGT. V lost 2 bases, J lost 3 bases, and 10 bases lay in between. Written as DNA, the CDR3 is TGTGCCAGCAGTGAAAACTCGTTAGACTATGGCTACACCTTC. Protein sequence: CASSENSLDYGYTF.

The CDR3, as DNA: TGTGCCAGCAGTTACTCGGCTAGCGGGGCCCACGAGCAGTACTTC. This codes for CASSYSASGAHEQYF. The chain carries TRBV6-2 or TRBV6-3 and TRBJ2-7; 9 bases match TRBD2. The ends lost 0 bases at V and 5 bases at J; junction bases unmatched: 5. The germline gives CDR1 MNHEY, CDR2 SVGEGT. The CDR3 covers 15 residues.

This clonotype was counted between two and nine times. In nucleotides, the CDR3 is TGTGCCAGCAGCCAAGTTGTGGCCGGCGCAGATACGCAGTATTTT. Translated, it gives CASSQVVAGADTQYF. The rearrangement uses TRBV3-1 and TRBJ2-3; D is ambiguous. The V end was cut by 1 base, the J end by 4 bases, with 12 bases between. There are 15 residues in the CDR3. Germline V gene data show CDR1 as LGHDT and CDR2 as YNNKEL (reference sequence).

This clonotype has at least ten counts. The chain has TRBV7-9 and TRBJ2-5; 8 bases map to TRBD1. Trimming cost V 5 bases and J 1 base; bases outside gene matches: 15. The CDR3 length is 18 residues. Per germline, CDR1 SEHNR and CDR2 FQNEAQ (reference sequence). The CDR3: CASSPGRGLEGPQETQYF. CDR3 in DNA: TGTGCCAGCAGCCCCGGCAGGGGGCTGGAGGGGCCCCAAGAGACCCAGTACTTC.

This clonotype was picked up many times. V usage is TRBV7-6 and J usage is TRBJ2-1; 10 nucleotides line up with TRBD1. The CDR3 spans 15 residues. After removal of 5 bases from V and 6 bases from J, the junction contained 7 bases not matched to a gene. Germline CDR1 reads SGHVS; CDR2 reads FNYEAQ. CDR3 DNA: TGTGCCAGCAGCCCAGGGACAGGGGTTGGCAATGAGCAGTTCTTC. The encoded protein is CASSPGTGVGNEQFF. The variable domain in full, completed from reference TRBV7-6 and TRBJ2-1, reads GAGVSQSPRYKVTKRGQDVALRCDPISGHVSLYWYRQALGQGPEFLTYFNYEAQQDKSGLPNDRFSAERPEGSISTLTIQRTEQRDSAMYRCASSPGTGVGNEQFFGPGTRLTVL.

This clonotype occurred many times. The chain recombines TRBV12-3 or TRBV12-4 with TRBJ1-2; unclear D gene. The ends were cut back, 6 bases at V and 7 bases at J, with 9 bases in the middle. This CDR3 has 11 amino acids. The CDR3 here is CASSLRTGYTF. DNA of the CDR3: TGTGCCAGCAGCCTAAGAACTGGCTACACCTTC.

The J gene is TRBJ1-1, the V gene TRBV6-2 or TRBV6-3; possible D gene TRBD1, 5 bases. This CDR3 spans 12 amino acids. Germline V gives CDR1 MNHEY, CDR2 SVGEGT. V lost 8 bases to trimming and J lost 1 base, with 8 bases between them. CDR3 nucleotides: TGTGCCAGCGGGGGGAAGAACACTGAAGCTTTCTTT. Amino acids: CASGGKNTEAFF.

The genes are TRBV11-2 and TRBJ1-6, with D uncertain. Germline V lookup: CDR1 SGHAT, CDR2 FQNNGV. V lost 5 bases and J 11 bases, leaving 13 bases between the germline ends. The CDR3 consists of 13 residues. The CDR3 protein is CASSAGRSPPLHF. The CDR3 nucleotides are TGTGCCAGCAGCGCAGGACGGTCCCCACCCCTCCACTTT.

Notes on this clonotype: A much larger clonotype is one base distant, so this may be a read error. The J gene is TRBJ1-5, the V gene TRBV2, with D perhaps matching TRBD1 (5 bases). This CDR3 has 12 residues. The germline V gene has CDR1 SNHLY and CDR2 FYNNEI. CDR3 residues: CASNSRGEPRHF. The DNA for the CDR3 is TGTGCCAGCAACTCGAGGGGTGAGCCCCGGCATTTT.

The chain carries TRBV20-1 and TRBJ2-2, with D possibly TRBD2 on 6 matching bases. CDR1 and CDR2 (germline): DFQATT, SNEGSKA (reference sequence). The CDR3 length is 14 residues. Deletions cut 1 base from V and 0 bases from J, with 6 bases between. The CDR3 loop reads CSARAGANTGELFF. For the CDR3, the DNA is TGCAGTGCTAGAGCGGGGGCGAACACCGGGGAGCTGTTTTTT.

The V and J genes are TRBV4-1 and TRBJ1-2; possibly TRBD1 for D (5 bases). The V end lost 1 base, the J end lost 4 bases, and 10 bases lay between the germline ends. Germline CDR1 MGHRA, CDR2 YSYEKL. The CDR3 loop spans 14 amino acids. CDR3 sequence (DNA): TGCGCCAGCAGCCAAGGACAGCGGGCCTATGGCTACACCTTC. Translated: CASSQGQRAYGYTF.

In this sample, this clonotype turned up a few times. The chain has TRBV19 and TRBJ1-6; tentatively, D is TRBD1 (6 bases). The CDR3 contains 15 residues. CDR1 is LNHDA, CDR2 SQIVND, per germline (reference sequence). With 3 bases removed from V and 10 bases from J, the gap between germline ends came to 16 bases. The DNA for the CDR3 is TGTGCCAGTAGTATTGGGCAGGGGTATCGCTCACCCCTCCACTTT. Amino acid sequence: CASSIGQGYRSPLHF.

At least ten counts were recorded for this clonotype. The gene calls are TRBV28 and TRBJ2-2, with 9 bases lining up with TRBD1. Germline V gene lookup returns CDR1 MDHEN and CDR2 SYDVKM. This CDR3 is built from 16 residues. The V and J ends lost 6 bases and 3 bases, in that order; junction bases with no gene match: 8. Here the CDR3 DNA reads TGTGCCAGCAGCCTACTCGGGACAGGGCACACCGGGGAGCTGTTTTTT. Its protein product is CASSLLGTGHTGELFF.

This clonotype was seen many times. The J gene is TRBJ2-5, the V gene TRBV20-1, with a possible D match to TRBD2 (7 bases). The CDR3 extends over 17 amino acids. V lost 1 base to trimming and J lost 4 bases, with 22 bases between them. Germline-derived CDR1 and CDR2 are DFQATT and SNEGSKA (reference sequence). In nucleotides, the CDR3 is TGCAGTGCTAGAGCCCTTGGGGGGGGCCCCGTCGGAGAGACCCAGTACTTC. Translated: CSARALGGGPVGETQYF.